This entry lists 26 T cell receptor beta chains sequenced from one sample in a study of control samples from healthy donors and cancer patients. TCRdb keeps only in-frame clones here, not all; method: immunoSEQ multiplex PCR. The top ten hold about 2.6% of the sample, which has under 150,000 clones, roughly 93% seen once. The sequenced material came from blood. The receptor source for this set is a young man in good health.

CDR3 loop: CAGGSVLNTEAFF. In DNA, the CDR3 is TGTGCCGGAGGGTCTGTATTGAACACTGAAGCTTTCTTT. The rearrangement uses TRBV5-4 and TRBJ1-1; D gene ambiguous. The CDR3 length is 13 residues. Looked up from germline, CDR1 is SGHNT and CDR2 is YYREEE (reference sequence). The V end lost 10 bases, the J end lost 0 bases, and 13 bases lay between the germline ends.

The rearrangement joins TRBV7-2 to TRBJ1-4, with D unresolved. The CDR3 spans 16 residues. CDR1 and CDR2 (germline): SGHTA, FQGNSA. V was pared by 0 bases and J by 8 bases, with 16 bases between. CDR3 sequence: CASSLARSRAPEKLFF. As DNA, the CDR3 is TGTGCCAGCAGCTTAGCGAGGAGCCGGGCCCCCGAAAAACTGTTTTTT.

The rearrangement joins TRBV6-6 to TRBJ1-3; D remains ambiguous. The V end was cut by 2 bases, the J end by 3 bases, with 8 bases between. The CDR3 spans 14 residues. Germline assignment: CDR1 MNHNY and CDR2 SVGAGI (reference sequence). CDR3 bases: TGTGCCAGCAGTTACGAGGGCAGTGGAAACACCATATATTTT. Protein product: CASSYEGSGNTIYF.

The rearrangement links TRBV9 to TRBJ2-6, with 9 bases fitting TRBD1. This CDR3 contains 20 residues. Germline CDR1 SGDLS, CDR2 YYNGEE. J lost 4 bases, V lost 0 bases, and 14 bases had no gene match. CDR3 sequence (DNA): TGTGCCAGCAGCGTAGAAGGGCCGGGACAGGGAAGAATCGGGGCCAACGTCCTGACTTTC. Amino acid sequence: CASSVEGPGQGRIGANVLTF.

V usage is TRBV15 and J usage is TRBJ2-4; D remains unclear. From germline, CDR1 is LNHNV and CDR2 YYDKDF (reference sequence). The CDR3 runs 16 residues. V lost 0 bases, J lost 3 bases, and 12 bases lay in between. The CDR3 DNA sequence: TGTGCCACCAGCAGAGAGCCGGTTTTGAACAAAAACATTCAGTACTTC. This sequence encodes CATSREPVLNKNIQYF. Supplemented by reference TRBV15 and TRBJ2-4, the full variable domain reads DAMVIQNPRYQVTQFGKPVTLSCSQTLNHNVMYWYQQKSSQAPKLLFHYYDKDFNNEADTPDNFQSRRPNTSFCFLDIRSPGLGDTAMYLCATSREPVLNKNIQYFGAGTRLSVL.

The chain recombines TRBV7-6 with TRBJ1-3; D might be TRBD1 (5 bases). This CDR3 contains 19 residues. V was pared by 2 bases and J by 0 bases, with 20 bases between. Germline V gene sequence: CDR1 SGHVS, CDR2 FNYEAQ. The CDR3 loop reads CASSLKPTGGTFSGNTIYF. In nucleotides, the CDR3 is TGTGCCAGCAGCTTAAAACCCACCGGGGGAACGTTCTCTGGAAACACCATATATTTT.

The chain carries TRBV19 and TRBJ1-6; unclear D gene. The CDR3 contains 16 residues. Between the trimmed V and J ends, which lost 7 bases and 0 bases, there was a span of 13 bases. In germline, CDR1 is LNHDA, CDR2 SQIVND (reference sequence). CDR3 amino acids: CASKVKGSSYNSPLHF. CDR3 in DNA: TGTGCCAGTAAGGTCAAGGGATCCTCCTATAATTCACCCCTCCACTTT.

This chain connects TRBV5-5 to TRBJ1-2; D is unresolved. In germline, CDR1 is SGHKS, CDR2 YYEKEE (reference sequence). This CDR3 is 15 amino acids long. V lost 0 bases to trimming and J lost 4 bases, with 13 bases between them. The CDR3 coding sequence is TGTGCCAGCAGCTTGGAGGTCGGAATTTTCTATGGCTACACCTTC. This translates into CASSLEVGIFYGYTF.

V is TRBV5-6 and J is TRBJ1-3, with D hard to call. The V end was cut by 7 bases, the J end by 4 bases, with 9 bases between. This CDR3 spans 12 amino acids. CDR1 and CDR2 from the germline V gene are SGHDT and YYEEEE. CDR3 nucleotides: TGTGCCAGCTCGCGGCCCGGAAACACCATATATTTT. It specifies CASSRPGNTIYF.

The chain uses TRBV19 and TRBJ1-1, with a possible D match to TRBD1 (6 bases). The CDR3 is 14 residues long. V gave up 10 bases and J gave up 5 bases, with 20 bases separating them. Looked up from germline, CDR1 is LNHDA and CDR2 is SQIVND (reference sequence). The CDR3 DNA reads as TGTGCCACATTCACCACCAGGGGACGGACTGAAGCTTTCTTT. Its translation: CATFTTRGRTEAFF.

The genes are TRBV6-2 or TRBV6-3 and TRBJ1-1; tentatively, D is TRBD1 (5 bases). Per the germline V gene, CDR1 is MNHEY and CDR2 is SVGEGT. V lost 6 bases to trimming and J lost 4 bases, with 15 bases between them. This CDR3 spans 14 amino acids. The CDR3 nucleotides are TGTGCCAGCAGCCTTCTGACAGCGAGCACTGAAGCTTTCTTT. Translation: CASSLLTASTEAFF.

The CDR3 spells CASSPLNLPGVEQYF. The DNA of the CDR3 is TGTGCCAGCTCACCCTTAAATTTGCCGGGGGTCGAGCAGTACTTC. The V and J genes are TRBV18 and TRBJ2-7, with D tentatively TRBD2 (6 bases). The V gene's germline CDR1 is KGHSH and CDR2 LQKENI. The CDR3 contains 15 residues. The V and J ends lost 3 bases and 6 bases respectively, with 18 bases between them.

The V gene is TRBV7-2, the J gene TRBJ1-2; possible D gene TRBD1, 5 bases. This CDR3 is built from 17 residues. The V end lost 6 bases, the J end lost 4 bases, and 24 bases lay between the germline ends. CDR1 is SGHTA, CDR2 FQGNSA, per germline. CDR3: CASRITYPLGRIYGYTF. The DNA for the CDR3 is TGTGCCAGCAGAATTACATATCCCTTGGGGCGAATCTATGGCTACACCTTC. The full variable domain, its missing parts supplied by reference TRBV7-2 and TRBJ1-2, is GAGVSQSPSNKVTEKGKDVELRCDPISGHTALYWYRQSLGQGLEFLIYFQGNSAPDKSGLPSDRFSAERTGGSVSTLTIQRTQQEDSAVYLCASRITYPLGRIYGYTFGSGTRLTVV.

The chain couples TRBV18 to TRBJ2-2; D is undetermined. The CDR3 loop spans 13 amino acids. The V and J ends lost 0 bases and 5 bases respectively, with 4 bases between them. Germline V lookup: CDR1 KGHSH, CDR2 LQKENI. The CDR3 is CASSPPATGELFF. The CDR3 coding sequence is TGTGCCAGCTCACCACCGGCGACCGGGGAGCTGTTTTTT.

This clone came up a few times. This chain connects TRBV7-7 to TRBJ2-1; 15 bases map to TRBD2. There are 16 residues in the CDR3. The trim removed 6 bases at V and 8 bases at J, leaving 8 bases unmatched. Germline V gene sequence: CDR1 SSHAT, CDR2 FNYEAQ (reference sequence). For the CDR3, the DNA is TGTGCCAGCAGTCCGGGGACTAGCGGGGGGCTAGATGAGCAGTTCTTC. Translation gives CASSPGTSGGLDEQFF.

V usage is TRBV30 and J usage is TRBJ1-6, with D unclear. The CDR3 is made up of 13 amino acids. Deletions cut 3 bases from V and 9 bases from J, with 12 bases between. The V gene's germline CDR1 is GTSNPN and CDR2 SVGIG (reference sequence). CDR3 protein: CAWSQGLASPLHF. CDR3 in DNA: TGTGCCTGGAGCCAAGGACTCGCTTCACCCCTCCACTTT. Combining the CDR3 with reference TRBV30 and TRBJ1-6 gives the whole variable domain SQTIHQWPATLVQPVGSPLSLECTVEGTSNPNLYWYRQAAGRGLQLLFYSVGIGQISSEVPQNLSASRPQDRQFILSSKKLLLSDSGFYLCAWSQGLASPLHFGNGTRLTVT.

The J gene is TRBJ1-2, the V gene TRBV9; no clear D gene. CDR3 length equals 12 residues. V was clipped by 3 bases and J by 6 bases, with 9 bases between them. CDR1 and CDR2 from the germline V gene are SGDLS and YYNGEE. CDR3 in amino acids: CASSATSHGYTF. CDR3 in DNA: TGTGCCAGCAGCGCCACCTCCCATGGCTACACCTTC.

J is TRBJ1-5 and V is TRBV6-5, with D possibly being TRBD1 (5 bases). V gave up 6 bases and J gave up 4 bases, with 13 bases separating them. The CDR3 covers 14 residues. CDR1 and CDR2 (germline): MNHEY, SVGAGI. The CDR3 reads CASSGYRPNQPQHF. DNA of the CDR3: TGTGCCAGCAGCGGGTACAGGCCTAATCAGCCCCAGCATTTT.

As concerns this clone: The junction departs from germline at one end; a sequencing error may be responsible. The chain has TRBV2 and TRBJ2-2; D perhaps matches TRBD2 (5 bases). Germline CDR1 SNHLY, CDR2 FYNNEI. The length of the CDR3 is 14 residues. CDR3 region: CTSTSSENTGELFF. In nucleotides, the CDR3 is TGTACCAGCACGAGTAGCGAGAACACCGGGGAGCTGTTTTTT.

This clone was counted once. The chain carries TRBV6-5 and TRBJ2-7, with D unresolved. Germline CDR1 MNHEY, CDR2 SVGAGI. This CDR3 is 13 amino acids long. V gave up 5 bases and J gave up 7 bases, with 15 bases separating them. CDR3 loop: CASSPLPGREQYV. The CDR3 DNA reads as TGTGCCAGCAGTCCCCTCCCGGGTCGGGAGCAGTACGTC.

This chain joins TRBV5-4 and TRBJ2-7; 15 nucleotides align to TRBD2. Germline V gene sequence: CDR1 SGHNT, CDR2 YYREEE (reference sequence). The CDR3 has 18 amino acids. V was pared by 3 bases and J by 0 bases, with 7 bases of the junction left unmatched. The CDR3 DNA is TGTGCCAGCAGCTCGGGACTAGCGGGGGGTAGAAGCTCCTACGAGCAGTACTTC. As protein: CASSSGLAGGRSSYEQYF.

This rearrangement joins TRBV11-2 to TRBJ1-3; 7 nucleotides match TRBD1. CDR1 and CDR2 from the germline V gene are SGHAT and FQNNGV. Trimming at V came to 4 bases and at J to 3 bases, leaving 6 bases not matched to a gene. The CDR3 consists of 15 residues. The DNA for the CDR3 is TGTGCCAGCAGCTCGTCAGGGGGTGGTGGAAACACCATATATTTT. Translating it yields CASSSSGGGGNTIYF.

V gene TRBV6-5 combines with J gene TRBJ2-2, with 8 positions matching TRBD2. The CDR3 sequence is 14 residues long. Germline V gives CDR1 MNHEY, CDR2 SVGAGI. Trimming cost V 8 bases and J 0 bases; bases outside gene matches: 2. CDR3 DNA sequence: TGTGCCAGCCAAGCGGGGGCGAACACCGGGGAGCTGTTTTTT. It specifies CASQAGANTGELFF.

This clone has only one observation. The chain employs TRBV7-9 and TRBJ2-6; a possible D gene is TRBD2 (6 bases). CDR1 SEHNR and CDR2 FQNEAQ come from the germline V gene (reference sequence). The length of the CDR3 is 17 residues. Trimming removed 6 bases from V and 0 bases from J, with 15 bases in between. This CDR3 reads CASRYFGGPSGANVLTF. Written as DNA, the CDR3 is TGTGCCAGCAGGTATTTCGGGGGTCCCTCTGGGGCCAACGTCCTGACTTTC.

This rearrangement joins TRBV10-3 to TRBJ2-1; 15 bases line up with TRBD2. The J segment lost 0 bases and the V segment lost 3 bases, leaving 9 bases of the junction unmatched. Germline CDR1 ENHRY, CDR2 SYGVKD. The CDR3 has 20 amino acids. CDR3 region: CAISDPPGLAGGSSYNEQFF. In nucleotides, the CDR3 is TGTGCCATCAGTGACCCTCCGGGACTAGCGGGGGGTAGCTCCTACAATGAGCAGTTCTTC.

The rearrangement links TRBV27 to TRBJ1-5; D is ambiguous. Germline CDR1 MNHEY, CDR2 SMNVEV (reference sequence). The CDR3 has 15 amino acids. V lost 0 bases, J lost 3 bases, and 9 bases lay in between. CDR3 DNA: TGTGCCAGCAGTTTATCGGGCGGGATCAATCAGCCCCAGCATTTT. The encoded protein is CASSLSGGINQPQHF.